Each of the 26 T cell receptor beta chains below was sequenced from the same sample in a study of T cell responses to AZD1222 COVID-19 vaccine. The method was immunoSEQ multiplex PCR; TCRdb's version includes in-frame clones alone and lacks a portion of them. The sample comprises about 140,000 clones, roughly 92% of which are singletons, and around 5.1% rests with the top ten. This sample comprised peripheral blood, obtained on day 0 of AZD1222 vaccination. The receptors come from an adult in good health.

The chain has TRBV6-6 and TRBJ1-4; 11 bases line up with TRBD1. The CDR3 is made up of 15 amino acids. Germline V gene sequence: CDR1 MNHNY, CDR2 SVGAGI (reference sequence). Losses at the gene ends were 5 bases for V and 6 bases for J; bases not matched to a gene: 5. The CDR3 protein is CASSQPGQGDEKLFF. The CDR3 DNA follows: TGTGCCAGCAGTCAACCGGGACAGGGGGATGAAAAACTGTTTTTT.

The gene calls are TRBV11-3 and TRBJ2-1; the D gene is possibly TRBD2 (5 bases). Trimming took off 1 base at V and 2 bases at J, with 12 bases between the two ends. The germline V gene encodes CDR1 SGHNT and CDR2 YENEEA. This CDR3 region has 16 residues. The CDR3 nucleotides are TGTGCCAGCAGCTTAGTCGGCATCGGGACCTACAATGAGCAGTTCTTC. It is translated as CASSLVGIGTYNEQFF. The full variable domain, in which reference TRBV11-3 and TRBJ2-1 provide the parts outside the CDR3, is EAGVVQSPRYKIIEKKQPVAFWCNPISGHNTLYWYLQNLGQGPELLIRYENEEAVDDSQLPKDRFSAERLKGVDSTLKIQPAELGDSAVYLCASSLVGIGTYNEQFFGPGTRLTVL.

The chain links TRBV29-1 to TRBJ2-7, with D unresolved. Trimming took 6 bases from V and 0 from J, leaving 9 bases between them. The CDR3 has 12 amino acids. From germline, CDR1 is SQVTM and CDR2 ANQGSEA. The CDR3 coding sequence is TGCAGCGTCCGGACCAGCTCCTACGAGCAGTACTTC. Protein product: CSVRTSSYEQYF.

DNA of the CDR3: TGTGCCAGCAGCGAGGACATGAGGGAGACCCAGTACTTC. It translates to CASSEDMRETQYF. The rearrangement links TRBV5-4 to TRBJ2-5; D perhaps matches TRBD1 (5 bases). CDR3 length: 13 residues. Trimming cost V 4 bases and J 5 bases, with 12 bases left between them. The germline CDR1 and CDR2 sequences are SGHNT and YYREEE (reference sequence).

The rearrangement links TRBV7-2 to TRBJ1-3; D is perhaps TRBD1 (5 bases). Germline V gene sequence: CDR1 SGHTA, CDR2 FQGNSA. The CDR3 is 14 residues long. V lost 5 bases and J lost 2, with 10 bases in between. In nucleotides, the CDR3 is TGTGCCAGCAGCCCTGAGGGGACTGGAAACACCATATATTTT. Residues: CASSPEGTGNTIYF.

The rearrangement links TRBV6-5 to TRBJ1-4; 8 nucleotides align to TRBD1. Germline loops: CDR1 MNHEY, CDR2 SVGAGI. V shed 6 bases and J 5 bases; nucleotides not matched to a gene: 5. The CDR3 has 14 residues. The CDR3 DNA sequence: TGTGCCAGCAGGGAGACAGGGGACAATGAAAAACTGTTTTTT. It specifies CASRETGDNEKLFF.

The V gene is TRBV7-2, the J gene TRBJ2-1; D is unclear. Trimming cost V 1 base and J 12 bases, with 19 bases left between them. Germline CDR1 is SGHTA and CDR2 is FQGNSA. CDR3 length: 15 amino acids. For the CDR3, the DNA is TGTGCCAGCAGCTTAGGGTTCGGTCCAATTTCGTGGCAGTTCTTC. Protein product: CASSLGFGPISWQFF.

The rearrangement uses TRBV3-1 (or the pseudogene TRBV3-2) and TRBJ1-6; TRBD1 might be the D (5 bases). Germline values: CDR1 LGHDT, CDR2 YNNKEL (reference sequence). V was pared by 3 bases and J by 9 bases, with 12 bases between. CDR3 size: 14 residues. DNA of the CDR3: TGTGCCAGCAGCCATAAAGGGGAGACTTCACCCCTCCACTTT. As protein: CASSHKGETSPLHF.

This clone was observed once. In DNA, the CDR3 is TGTGCCAGCAGCGAGGACAGGGTGGAAAATCAGCCCCAGCATTTT. Residues: CASSEDRVENQPQHF. V usage is TRBV7-2 and J usage is TRBJ1-5; the match to TRBD1 covers 8 bases. The V segment lost 5 bases and the J segment 4 bases; nucleotides outside the gene matches: 7. The CDR3 has 15 amino acids. Looked up from germline, CDR1 is SGHTA and CDR2 is FQGNSA. The whole variable domain, remainder taken from reference TRBV7-2 and TRBJ1-5, is GAGVSQSPSNKVTEKGKDVELRCDPISGHTALYWYRQSLGQGLEFLIYFQGNSAPDKSGLPSDRFSAERTGGSVSTLTIQRTQQEDSAVYLCASSEDRVENQPQHFGDGTRLSIL.

This rearrangement joins TRBV7-2 to TRBJ2-1; D is possibly TRBD1 (6 bases). Between the trimmed V and J ends, which lost 4 bases and 2 bases, there was a span of 6 bases. The germline CDR1 and CDR2 sequences are SGHTA and FQGNSA. The CDR3 runs to 13 residues. In DNA form, the CDR3 reads TGTGCCAGCAGCTGGACAGCCTACAATGAGCAGTTCTTC. Its translation is CASSWTAYNEQFF.

The rearrangement joins TRBV28 to TRBJ2-3; D may be TRBD2 (5 bases). CDR1 is MDHEN, CDR2 SYDVKM, per germline. The ends were cut back, 6 bases at V and 5 bases at J, with 9 bases in the middle. The CDR3 sequence is 12 residues long. The CDR3 loop reads CASSSLGDTQYF. DNA of the CDR3: TGTGCCAGCAGCTCACTAGGAGATACGCAGTATTTT.

V gene TRBV10-2 combines with J gene TRBJ2-1; TRBD1 agrees at 9 bases. CDR3 length: 15 amino acids. V lost 1 base and J lost 3; bases outside the gene matches: 1. Germline V gives CDR1 WSHSY, CDR2 SAAADI. The CDR3 reads CASSEWTGVYNEQFF. As DNA, the CDR3 is TGCGCCAGCAGTGAGTGGACAGGGGTCTACAATGAGCAGTTCTTC.

V gene TRBV5-1 combines with J gene TRBJ1-2, with 7 bases identical to TRBD1. After removal of 7 bases from V and 0 bases from J, the junction contained 9 bases not matched to a gene. The CDR3 is made up of 15 amino acids. Germline V lookup: CDR1 SGHRS, CDR2 YFSETQ. CDR3 residues: CASSFKTGSNYGYTF. The DNA of the CDR3 is TGCGCCAGCTCGTTCAAGACAGGGTCTAACTATGGCTACACCTTC.

The chain joins TRBV28 to TRBJ1-1; 7 nucleotides align to TRBD1. CDR1 is MDHEN, CDR2 SYDVKM, per germline. Trimming removed 6 bases from V and 4 bases from J; junction bases left unmatched: 8. The CDR3 totals 14 residues. The CDR3 is CASSVQGQGTEAFF. As DNA, the CDR3 is TGTGCCAGCAGCGTACAGGGGCAAGGCACTGAAGCTTTCTTT.

The chain joins TRBV6-1 to TRBJ2-1; no firm D call. V was cut by 2 bases and J by 8 bases, with 10 bases left in between. This CDR3 contains 13 residues. The germline V gene encodes CDR1 MNHNS and CDR2 SASEGT. The DNA for the CDR3 is TGTGCCAGCAGTGAAATTGGGGTGGATGAGCAGTTCTTC. Amino acid sequence: CASSEIGVDEQFF.

This rearrangement joins TRBV5-1 to TRBJ2-3; D gene unclear. V gave up 0 bases and J gave up 2 bases, with 7 bases separating them. CDR1 is SGHRS and CDR2 is YFSETQ in the germline V gene. This CDR3 spans 14 amino acids. In DNA form, the CDR3 reads TGCGCCAGCAGCTTGGTAACCACCACAGATACGCAGTATTTT. Its translation: CASSLVTTTDTQYF.

This clone was detected only once. The chain carries TRBV6-5 and TRBJ1-2, with a tentative D call TRBD1 (6 bases). This CDR3 contains 13 residues. The germline gives CDR1 MNHEY, CDR2 SVGAGI. Between the trimmed V and J ends, which lost 2 bases and 8 bases, there was a span of 12 bases. The CDR3 protein is CASSYLVGGGYTF. The CDR3 coding sequence is TGTGCCAGCAGTTACCTGGTTGGGGGCGGCTACACCTTC.

The rearrangement links TRBV5-3 to TRBJ1-5; unclear D gene. TRBV5-3 is annotated as an ORF whose role is uncertain. Trimming removed 3 bases from V and 9 bases from J, with 16 bases in between. The CDR3 extends over 14 amino acids. CDR3 region: CARSWKATRRPQHF. The CDR3 DNA reads as TGTGCCAGAAGCTGGAAGGCTACACGCCGGCCCCAGCATTTT.

This clone was seen just once. The rearrangement uses TRBV28 and TRBJ2-7; 7 bases map to TRBD2. After removal of 3 bases from V and 2 bases from J, the junction contained 7 bases not matched to a gene. There are 15 residues in the CDR3. Germline V gene sequence: CDR1 MDHEN, CDR2 SYDVKM. CDR3 loop: CASSFLVGTTYEQYF. The CDR3 DNA reads as TGTGCCAGCAGTTTTCTCGTCGGGACTACCTACGAGCAGTACTTC.

This clone showed up just once. The chain uses TRBV19 and TRBJ2-2; D remains unclear. In germline, CDR1 is LNHDA, CDR2 SQIVND (reference sequence). The CDR3 covers 16 residues. The V end was cut by 6 bases, the J end by 1 base, with 15 bases between. CDR3 coding DNA: TGTGCCAGTAGGGGATGGTTACCGGAGAACACCGGGGAGCTGTTTTTT. This translates into CASRGWLPENTGELFF. Full variable domain (rest looked up from reference TRBV19 and TRBJ2-2): DGGITQSPKYLFRKEGQNVTLSCEQNLNHDAMYWYRQDPGQGLRLIYYSQIVNDFQKGDIAEGYSVSREKKESFPLTVTSAQKNPTAFYLCASRGWLPENTGELFFGEGSRLTVL.

The chain recombines TRBV7-2 with TRBJ2-5; D ambiguous. Trimming took off 2 bases at V and 2 bases at J, with 15 bases between the two ends. The CDR3 extends over 16 amino acids. The germline CDR1 and CDR2 sequences are SGHTA and FQGNSA. The chain's CDR3 is CASSLIGNGAQETQYF. The CDR3 DNA sequence: TGTGCCAGCAGCTTAATAGGGAACGGTGCTCAAGAGACCCAGTACTTC.

This chain joins TRBV5-6 and TRBJ1-4; tentative D call: TRBD1 (5 bases). Germline V gene data show CDR1 as SGHDT and CDR2 as YYEEEE. The CDR3 contains 14 residues. Trimming stripped 4 bases from V and 3 bases from J, with 10 bases between. The CDR3 bases are TGTGCCAGCAGCGGAGGGACTGCTAATGAAAAACTGTTTTTT. Protein sequence: CASSGGTANEKLFF.

The V call is TRBV4-1, the J call TRBJ1-4, with TRBD1 identical over 9 bases. The CDR3 is 16 amino acids. CDR1 MGHRA and CDR2 YSYEKL come from the germline V gene. V lost 0 bases to trimming and J lost 8 bases; unmatched junction nucleotides: 7. CDR3 sequence: CASSQDGDRVGEKLFF. CDR3 coding DNA: TGCGCCAGCAGCCAAGACGGGGACAGGGTGGGGGAAAAACTGTTTTTT.

V and J are TRBV19 and TRBJ2-7, with a possible D match to TRBD2 (6 bases). CDR3 length: 15 amino acids. Germline CDR1 and CDR2: LNHDA and SQIVND (reference sequence). The germline V and J ends were trimmed by 4 bases and 2 bases, with 15 bases remaining between them. CDR3 bases: TGTGCCAGTAGTACAAAGGGTTCGGGGGCCTACGAGCAGTACTTC. Residues: CASSTKGSGAYEQYF. The full variable domain, its missing parts supplied by reference TRBV19 and TRBJ2-7, is DGGITQSPKYLFRKEGQNVTLSCEQNLNHDAMYWYRQDPGQGLRLIYYSQIVNDFQKGDIAEGYSVSREKKESFPLTVTSAQKNPTAFYLCASSTKGSGAYEQYFGPGTRLTVT.

The genes are TRBV6-5 and TRBJ2-2; D possibly uses TRBD1 or TRBD2 (5 bases each). Germline loops: CDR1 MNHEY, CDR2 SVGAGI. The CDR3 length is 14 residues. V dropped 5 bases and J dropped 6 bases, with 13 bases sitting between them. The CDR3 sequence is CASSISRGAGELFF. The CDR3, as DNA: TGTGCCAGCAGTATATCCCGGGGCGCCGGGGAGCTGTTTTTT.

The V call is TRBV7-2, the J call TRBJ2-1; 13 bases align to TRBD2. The V gene end was trimmed by 5 bases and the J gene end by 10 bases; junction bases not matched to a gene: 8. The germline gives CDR1 SGHTA, CDR2 FQGNSA. This CDR3 is built from 15 residues. CDR3 sequence: CASSKLAGGPAEQFF. The CDR3 DNA follows: TGTGCCAGCAGCAAACTAGCGGGGGGGCCGGCGGAGCAGTTCTTC. Variable domain in full (rest from reference TRBV7-2 and TRBJ2-1): GAGVSQSPSNKVTEKGKDVELRCDPISGHTALYWYRQSLGQGLEFLIYFQGNSAPDKSGLPSDRFSAERTGGSVSTLTIQRTQQEDSAVYLCASSKLAGGPAEQFFGPGTRLTVL.